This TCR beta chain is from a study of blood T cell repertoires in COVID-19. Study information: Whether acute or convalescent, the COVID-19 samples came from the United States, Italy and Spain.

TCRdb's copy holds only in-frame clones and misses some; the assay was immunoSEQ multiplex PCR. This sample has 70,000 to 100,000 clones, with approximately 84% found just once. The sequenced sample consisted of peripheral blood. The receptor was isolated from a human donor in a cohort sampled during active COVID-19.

CDR3 nucleotide sequence: TGTGCCAGCGGTTACACAGGGTTGAACACTGAAGCTTTCTTT. The encoded protein is CASGYTGLNTEAFF. The chain has TRBV2 and TRBJ1-1, with D possibly matching TRBD1 (6 bases). CDR1 and CDR2 (germline): SNHLY, FYNNEI. There are 14 residues in the CDR3. The ends were cut back, 8 bases at V and 0 bases at J, with 13 bases in the middle.